Sequencing of this T cell receptor beta chain was carried out in a study of blood T cell repertoires in COVID-19. Sequencing used immunoSEQ multiplex PCR; TCRdb keeps in-frame clones, though not all of them. The table has roughly 120,000 clones, about 92% seen once. Germline assignment: CDR1 MNHEY and CDR2 SVGAGI. V shed 8 bases and J shed 2 bases, with 12 bases lying between them. The CDR3 has 13 amino acids. Material: peripheral blood. The gene calls are TRBV6-5 and TRBJ2-5; no reliable D call. The TCR comes from a man aged 55-75 years with COVID-19, enrolled during active disease. This CDR3 is CASAYQVQETQYF. The CDR3 region has the DNA TGTGCCAGCGCCTACCAAGTACAAGAGACCCAGTACTTC.